This note documents a single TCR beta chain sequence. No cognate antigen has been identified for it. No base quality information exists; no much larger clone differs at one position. The time point label on this specimen signifies: week 23, last vaccination. A 20-mer mutant IDH1 peptide at 300 micrograms in Montanide made up each vaccine dose, which was injected subcutaneously together with topical imiquimod. Donors had newly diagnosed WHO grade 3 or 4 IDH1-mutant astrocytomas with loss of nuclear ATRX. The samples were drawn from NOA16, a multicentre, single-arm, open-label phase I trial in Germany that tested a mutant IDH1 peptide vaccine in humans for the first time. The DNeasy Blood and Tissue Kit was used to extract genomic DNA from EDTA blood for TCRB sequencing. Library preparation used the immunoSEQ multiplex PCR assay. The hsTCRB Kit was used according to the manufacturer's protocol to amplify rearranged TCR beta chain sequences. Sequencing of TCRB libraries was carried out on an Illumina MiSeq. The original pipeline was this. The kit vendor's proprietary platform handled demultiplexing, trimming and gene mapping. Here the immuneACCESS table is served through TCRdb, limited to in-frame sequences with V and J called. Missing clones are a known gap in these copies; in checked studies unresolved V genes cover under half, and the rest lacks a known reason. V and J calls and clone size are those listed in that table; D and trimming were worked out from the DNA. Across this sample there are approximately 81,000 clones, with approximately 85% seen only once. Jointly, the top ten make up roughly 2.2% of the sample.

In the germline V gene, CDR1 corresponds to SGHTA and CDR2 to FQGTGA. CDR3 length: 15 amino acids, cysteine to phenylalanine. Only the CDR3 DNA is retained, 45 bases long and in frame from the first base. A distance of 9 bases separates the germline ends of V and J, which lose 0 bases and 4 bases respectively. The data belong to a study of a mutant IDH1 vaccine in newly diagnosed glioma (dated by TCRdb to about 2021). Concerning the study at large: Eight vaccinations were administered to patients in weeks 1, 3, 5, 7, 11, 15, 19 and 23, corresponding to visits V03 through V10. Peripheral blood was drawn at six visits: V03 (baseline), V05, V07, V10, V12 and V13. For exploratory analyses, about two dozen treated patients had longitudinal TCRB deep sequencing done wherever samples were available. Before enrollment, patients had received standard therapy of radiotherapy alone, temozolomide alone, or radiochemotherapy with temozolomide; most received the combination. Of the approximately 32 treated patients, roughly 60% were male and around 40% were female, and the mean age was approximately 40 years. Vaccination began 4-6 weeks after radiotherapy alone, or alongside temozolomide cycles in the chemotherapy-containing groups. The research as a whole found: Pseudoprogression seemed to be unrelated to changes in the top peripheral T cell clonotypes found by TCRB sequencing. The authors noted that analyses of patient blood samples could not be reproduced because of sample limitations. Immune responses induced by the vaccine were seen in around 94% of patients across multiple MHC alleles. Availability determined which PBMC samples were chosen for TCRB deep sequencing.

The TCR was taken from a man between 25 and 39 years old with glioma. Some clones in this sample may be carry-over from other donors' samples. The chain was built from TRBV7-3 and TRBJ2-2, with the identity of the D gene unclear. Here the sequenced sample was PBMCs, taken from a glioma patient whose treatment included an IDH1 peptide vaccine. The CDR3 loop reads CASSLTTPGTGELFF. The DNA is as follows: TGTGCCAGCAGCTTAACTACTCCGGGCACCGGGGAGCTGTTTTTT.